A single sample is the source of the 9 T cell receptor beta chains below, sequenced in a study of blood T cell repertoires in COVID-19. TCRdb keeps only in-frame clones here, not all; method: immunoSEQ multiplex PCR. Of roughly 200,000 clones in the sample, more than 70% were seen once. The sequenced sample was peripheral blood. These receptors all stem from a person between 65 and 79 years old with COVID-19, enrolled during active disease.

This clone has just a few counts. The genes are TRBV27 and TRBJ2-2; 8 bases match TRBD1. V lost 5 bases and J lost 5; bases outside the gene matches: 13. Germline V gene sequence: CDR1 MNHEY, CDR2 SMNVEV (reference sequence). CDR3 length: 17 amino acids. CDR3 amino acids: CASSLFSGGVLTGELFF. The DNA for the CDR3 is TGTGCCAGCAGTCTCTTTTCAGGGGGCGTATTAACCGGGGAGCTGTTTTTT.

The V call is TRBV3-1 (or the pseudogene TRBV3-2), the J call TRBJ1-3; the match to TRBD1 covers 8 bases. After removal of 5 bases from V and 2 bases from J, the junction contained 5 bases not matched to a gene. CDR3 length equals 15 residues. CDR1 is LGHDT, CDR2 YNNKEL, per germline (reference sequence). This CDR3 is CASSMDRATGNTIYF. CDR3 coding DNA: TGTGCCAGCAGCATGGACAGGGCGACTGGAAACACCATATATTTT.

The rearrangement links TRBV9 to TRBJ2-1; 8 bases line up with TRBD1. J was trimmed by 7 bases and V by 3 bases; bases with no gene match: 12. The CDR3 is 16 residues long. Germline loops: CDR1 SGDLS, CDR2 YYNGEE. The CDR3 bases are TGTGCCAGCAGCGCAAGACAGGGGAAAGGTATGAATGAGCAGTTCTTC. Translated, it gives CASSARQGKGMNEQFF. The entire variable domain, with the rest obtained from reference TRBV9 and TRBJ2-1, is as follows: DSGVTQTPKHLITATGQRVTLRCSPRSGDLSVYWYQQSLDQGLQFLIQYYNGEERAKGNILERFSAQQFPDLHSELNLSSLELGDSALYFCASSARQGKGMNEQFFGPGTRLTVL.

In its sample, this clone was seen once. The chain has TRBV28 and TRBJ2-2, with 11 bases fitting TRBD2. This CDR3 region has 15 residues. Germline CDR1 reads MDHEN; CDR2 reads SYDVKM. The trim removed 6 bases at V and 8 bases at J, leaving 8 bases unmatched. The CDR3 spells CASRDSGGAVGELFF. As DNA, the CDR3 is TGTGCCAGCAGAGATAGCGGGGGGGCCGTTGGGGAGCTGTTTTTT. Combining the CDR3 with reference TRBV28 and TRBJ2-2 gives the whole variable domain DVKVTQSSRYLVKRTGEKVFLECVQDMDHENMFWYRQDPGLGLRLIYFSYDVKMKEKGDIPEGYSVSREKKERFSLILESASTNQTSMYLCASRDSGGAVGELFFGEGSRLTVL.

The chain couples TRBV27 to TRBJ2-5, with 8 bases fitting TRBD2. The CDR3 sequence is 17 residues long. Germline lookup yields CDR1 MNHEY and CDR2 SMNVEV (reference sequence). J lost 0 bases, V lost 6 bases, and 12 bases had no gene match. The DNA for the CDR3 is TGTGCCAGCAGACCGGGACTAGTGTGGCGCCACCAAGAGACCCAGTACTTC. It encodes CASRPGLVWRHQETQYF.

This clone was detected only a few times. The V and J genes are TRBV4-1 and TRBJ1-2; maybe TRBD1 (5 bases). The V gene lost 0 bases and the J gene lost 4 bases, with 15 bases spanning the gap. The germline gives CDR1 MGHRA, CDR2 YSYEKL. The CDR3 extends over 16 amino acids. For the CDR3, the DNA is TGCGCCAGCAGCCAAGATGACGGGACTGCAACCTATGGCTACACCTTC. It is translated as CASSQDDGTATYGYTF.

The chain's CDR3 is CASSFTPGQGWETQYF. The CDR3 nucleotides read TGTGCCAGCAGCTTTACGCCGGGACAGGGTTGGGAGACCCAGTACTTC. The rearrangement links TRBV7-7 to TRBJ2-5; 9 bases map to TRBD1. The CDR3 has 16 amino acids. Germline CDR1 is SSHAT and CDR2 is FNYEAQ (reference sequence). V lost 3 bases, J lost 5 bases, and 10 bases stayed unmatched.

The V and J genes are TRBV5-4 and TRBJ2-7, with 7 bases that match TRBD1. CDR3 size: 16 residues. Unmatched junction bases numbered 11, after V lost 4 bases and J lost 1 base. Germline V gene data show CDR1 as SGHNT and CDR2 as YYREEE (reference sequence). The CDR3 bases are TGTGCCAGCAGCCCGACCACAGGGGCTTCTTCCTACGAGCAGTACTTC. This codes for CASSPTTGASSYEQYF.

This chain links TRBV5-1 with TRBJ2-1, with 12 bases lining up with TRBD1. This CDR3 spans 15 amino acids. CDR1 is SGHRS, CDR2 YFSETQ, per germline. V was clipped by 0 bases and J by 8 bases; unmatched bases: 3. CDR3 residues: CASSLGRDRGHEQFF. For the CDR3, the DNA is TGCGCCAGCAGCTTGGGGAGGGACAGGGGGCATGAGCAGTTCTTC.